This T cell receptor (beta chain) was identified in a study of blood T cell repertoires in COVID-19. In the study overall: T cells, B-cell-depleted T cells, or PBMCs supplied cDNA or gDNA.

The CDR3 runs 14 residues. CDR1 and CDR2 from the germline V gene are SGHRS and YFSETQ. V dropped 4 bases and J dropped 4; count of bases not matched to a gene: 2. Original processing methods: Amplifying reference gene primers gave estimates of nucleated cell counts. Some clones are missing from TCRdb's copy, which holds only in-frame ones; the method was immunoSEQ multiplex PCR. The V and J calls and clone size are taken from that table; D and trimming were inferred from the DNA. The table lists around 130,000 clones, around 89% of them singletons. In its sample, this clone was seen once. Other DNA sequences in the sample encode the same CDR3.

The sequenced sample consisted of peripheral blood. This TCR derives from a man between 65 and 85 years old with active COVID-19. The rearrangement links TRBV5-1 to TRBJ1-5; 10 nucleotides match TRBD1. CDR3 region: CASSPGQGNQPQHF. DNA for the CDR3: TGCGCCAGCAGCCCGGGACAGGGGAATCAGCCCCAGCATTTT.